The next 11 T cell receptor beta chains were all read from a single sample in a study of blood T cells in healthy people across ages. Alongside a J-beta primer mix, a sample-barcoded 5' primer served in a second PCR lasting about 6 to 12 cycles. Each CDR3 protein is one row after TCRdb ran MiXCR on the 5' RACE reads. The repertoire consists of some 920,000 distinct CDR3 sequences, with roughly 51% occurring once and the leading ten covering 20% to 25%. The sample comprised blood. The receptors shown here come from a woman in her sixties in good health.

This clonotype turned up a few times. One end of the junction varies from germline; a read error may be responsible. The chain has TRBV5-1 and TRBJ2-7; 12 bases are shared with TRBD2. This CDR3 spans 14 amino acids. In germline, CDR1 is SGHRS, CDR2 YFSETQ. The CDR3: CASRLAGGAYEQYF. In DNA form, the CDR3 reads TGTGCCAGCCGCCTAGCGGGAGGGGCCTACGAGCAGTACTTC. The full variable domain, with the rest looked up from reference TRBV5-1 and TRBJ2-7, is KAGVTQTPRYLIKTRGQQVTLSCSPISGHRSVSWYQQTPGQGLQFLFEYFSETQRNKGNFPGRFSGRQFSNSRSEMNVSTLELGDSALYLCASRLAGGAYEQYFGPGTRLTVT.

The CDR3 DNA follows: TGTGCCAGCAGCAAGGCGGGACTGAGCTCCTACAATGAGCAGTTCTTC. Translating it yields CASSKAGLSSYNEQFF. V usage is TRBV21-1 and J usage is TRBJ2-1; no DNA check was done on the table's D call, TRBD2. TRBV21-1 is reported as a pseudogene. The CDR3 contains 16 residues.

The V call is TRBV7-2, the J call TRBJ2-1; the D is unclear. The germline V and J ends were trimmed by 5 bases and 2 bases, with 7 bases remaining between them. The CDR3 covers 13 residues. Germline CDR1 SGHTA, CDR2 FQGNSA. The CDR3 spells CASSHSPYNEQFF. The CDR3 coding sequence is TGTGCCAGCAGCCATAGTCCCTACAATGAGCAGTTCTTC.

DNA for the CDR3: TGTGCCAGCAGTTTTATACCCAACACCGGGGAGCTGTTTTTT. This encodes CASSFIPNTGELFF. The gene calls are TRBV27 and TRBJ2-2; D call uncertain. The CDR3 loop spans 14 amino acids. V was cut by 3 bases and J by 2 bases, with 7 bases left in between. From germline, CDR1 is MNHEY and CDR2 SMNVEV (reference sequence).

This clonotype was picked up a small number of times. The rearrangement links TRBV25-1 to TRBJ1-2; no clear D gene. Trimming cost V 6 bases and J 4 bases, with 12 bases left between them. CDR3 size: 13 residues. CDR1 and CDR2 (germline): MGHDK, SYGVNS. The CDR3: CASSVNDVYGYTF. CDR3 DNA: TGTGCCAGCAGCGTAAACGATGTCTATGGCTACACCTTC.

The chain joins TRBV7-6 to TRBJ2-7; D is unresolved. Germline CDR1 reads SGHVS; CDR2 reads FNYEAQ. Trimming shortened V by 4 bases and J by 4 bases, and 17 bases separated the two germline ends. There are 15 residues in the CDR3. DNA of the CDR3: TGTGCCAGCAGCTGGCGGACCCTAGGTGTGTACGAGCAGTACTTC. Translated: CASSWRTLGVYEQYF.

Comment on this clonotype: An end of the junction differs from the germline gene, which may be a read error. V and J are TRBV29-1 and TRBJ2-1; a weak D match, TRBD2 (6 bases). This CDR3 region has 16 residues. CDR1 is SQVTM, CDR2 ANQGSEA, per germline. CDR3 DNA sequence: TGCAGCGTTGTTTCGGGAGAGGAGCCGTCCTACCATGAGCAGTTCTTC. Translating it yields CSVVSGEEPSYHEQFF.

The chain has TRBV2 and TRBJ2-3, with a tentative D call TRBD2 (5 bases). V shed 6 bases and J shed 2 bases, with 12 bases lying between them. CDR3 length equals 14 residues. Per the germline V gene, CDR1 is SNHLY and CDR2 is FYNNEI. CDR3 coding DNA: TGTGCCAGCAGGCGAAGACGGGACACAGATACGCAGTATTTT. It encodes CASRRRRDTDTQYF. Based on the CDR3 plus reference TRBV2 and TRBJ2-3, the full variable domain is EPEVTQTPSHQVTQMGQEVILRCVPISNHLYFYWYRQILGQKVEFLVSFYNNEISEKSEIFDDQFSVERPDGSNFTLKIRSTKLEDSAMYFCASRRRRDTDTQYFGPGTRLTVL.

This clonotype was observed a handful of times. This chain joins TRBV29-1 and TRBJ2-1; the D gene is possibly TRBD2 (5 bases). The V gene lost 4 bases and the J gene lost 5 bases, with 15 bases spanning the gap. Germline CDR1 and CDR2: SQVTM and ANQGSEA. The CDR3 is 14 amino acids. The CDR3 DNA follows: TGCAGCGTTGGTGGCAGACGGGGAAACAATGAGCAGTTCTTC. Translation gives CSVGGRRGNNEQFF.

The chain employs TRBV20-1 and TRBJ2-1; D possibly matches TRBD1 or TRBD2 (5 bases each). There are 14 residues in the CDR3. The germline V gene has CDR1 DFQATT and CDR2 SNEGSKA (reference sequence). V lost 3 bases and J lost 8, with 17 bases in between. CDR3 region: CSASVGTARDEQFF. CDR3 DNA sequence: TGCAGTGCTAGCGTAGGGACGGCGAGGGATGAGCAGTTCTTC.

This chain uses TRBV7-9 with TRBJ2-3; 8 bases align to TRBD2. J lost 3 bases, V lost 5 bases, and 7 bases had no gene match. Germline CDR1 is SEHNR and CDR2 is FQNEAQ (reference sequence). The CDR3 is 15 residues long. The chain's CDR3 is CASSRRGGVTDTQYF. The CDR3 region has the DNA TGTGCCAGCAGCCGCCGGGGGGGGGTGACAGATACGCAGTATTTT.